A selection of T cell receptor beta chains follows, all from one sample in a study of cytomegalovirus exposure and HLA in healthy donors. Here immunoSEQ multiplex PCR was the method, and the copy in TCRdb shows in-frame clones only, minus some. The sample has roughly 100,000 clones, roughly 79% seen once; the top ten hold roughly 1.2%. Sequencing was carried out using PBMCs. These receptors came from a man aged 40-50 years in good health and CMV-seronegative. CDR3s include the opening cysteine and the closing phenylalanine or tryptophan. D genes are given only for firm matches. Some rows have no size entry. The others give once, few or many, or a class for an expanded clone.

V	D	size	J	DNA	CDR3
TRBV9	NA	once	TRBJ1-2	TGTGCCAGCAGCGTAGCAGCGGGCTCTAACTATGGCTACACCTTC	CASSVAAGSNYGYTF
TRBV18	TRBD1	NA	TRBJ1-2	TGTGCCAGCTCACCACAGGGACAGGCGCTTTTCTACACCTTC	CASSPQGQALFYTF
TRBV28	TRBD1	NA	TRBJ2-7	TGTGCCAGCAGACCTAGATTACAGGGGGCCTACGAGCAGTACTTC	CASRPRLQGAYEQYF
TRBV19	NA	NA	TRBJ1-2	TGTGCCAGTAGGGCAGCAGACAGCCTCTATGGCTACACCTTC	CASRAADSLYGYTF
TRBV7-9	TRBD1	NA	TRBJ2-2	TGTGCCAGACAGGGGTCCGGGGAGCTGTTTTTT	CARQGSGELFF
TRBV6-4	NA	few	TRBJ2-3	TGTGCCAGCAGTGACTCGAACGTAGGCACAGATACGCAGTATTTT	CASSDSNVGTDTQYF
TRBV29-1	TRBD1	NA	TRBJ2-1	TGCAGCGCCATAGCCGGGACAGGAGTAAATGAGCAGTTCTTC	CSAIAGTGVNEQFF
TRBV2	TRBD1	NA	TRBJ2-5	TGTGCCGGACGATCCTTCGGGACAGGGTCCCAAGAGACCCAGTACTTC	CAGRSFGTGSQETQYF
TRBV7-8	NA	NA	TRBJ2-2	TGTGCCAGCAGCCTTACCGGAGGCACCGGGGAGCTGTTTTTT	CASSLTGGTGELFF
TRBV5-1	TRBD1	few	TRBJ1-1	TGCGCCAGCAGCTTGTTTGGACAGGGGGACACTGAAGCTTTCTTT	CASSLFGQGDTEAFF
TRBV7-2	TRBD1	NA	TRBJ1-5	TGTGCCAGCAGCTTAGGACAGGGGAGACGCCAGCCCCAGCATTTT	CASSLGQGRRQPQHF
TRBV6-5	TRBD1	NA	TRBJ1-4	TGTGCCAGCAGTTACCCGCGACAGGGGGGCAGTGAAAAACTGTTTTTT	CASSYPRQGGSEKLFF
TRBV15	NA	NA	TRBJ1-1	TGTGCCACCAGCAGAGTCTTACAGGGAACTGAAGCTTTCTTT	CATSRVLQGTEAFF
TRBV5-8	TRBD1	NA	TRBJ2-5	TGTGCCAGCAGCTTGAAGGGGACAGCTCCAGGGACCCAGTACTTC	CASSLKGTAPGTQYF
TRBV4-1	NA	few	TRBJ2-1	TGCGCCAGCAGACCTACAGGGTTTGGGAATGAGCAGTTCTTC	CASRPTGFGNEQFF
TRBV7-3	NA	NA	TRBJ1-6	TGTGCCAGCAGCTTAGAGGGGGGGAATTCACCCCTCCACTTT	CASSLEGGNSPLHF
TRBV6-1	TRBD1	NA	TRBJ2-2	TGTGCCAGCATCACCGGACAGGGTTTGGCCGGGGAGCTGTTTTTT	CASITGQGLAGELFF
TRBV7-2	TRBD2	NA	TRBJ2-7	TGTGCCAGCAGCCCAACTGCCGGGGGGGCCCGCTCCTACGAGCAGTACTTC	CASSPTAGGARSYEQYF
TRBV12-5	TRBD2	NA	TRBJ2-3	TGTGCTAGTGGTCCCCTAGCGGGAGGCGGGGGGGTCGCAGATACGCAGTATTTT	CASGPLAGGGGVADTQYF
TRBV5-1	TRBD1	NA	TRBJ1-6	TGCGCCAGCAGCCCCCTTGGGGTCGGGACAGGGACTTCACCCCTCCACTTT	CASSPLGVGTGTSPLHF
TRBV5-1	TRBD1	few	TRBJ2-7	TGCGCCAGCAGCATGGGACAGGCGTCCGAGCAGTACTTC	CASSMGQASEQYF
TRBV7-6	NA	NA	TRBJ2-1	TGTGCCAGCAGCCCACCAGCGGTAGCGTCTTACAATGAGCAGTTCTTC	CASSPPAVASYNEQFF
TRBV6-1	TRBD1	NA	TRBJ2-7	TGTGCCAGCAGTCACGGGACAGGAGACTACGAGCAGTACTTC	CASSHGTGDYEQYF
TRBV5-8	NA	NA	TRBJ2-6	TGTGCCAGCAGCTCACAGGGCGGCTCTGGGGCCAACGTCCTGACTTTC	CASSSQGGSGANVLTF
TRBV18	TRBD1	NA	TRBJ1-4	TGTGCCAGCTCCCCGGACAGGGCGAATGCTGAAAAACTGTTTTTT	CASSPDRANAEKLFF
TRBV30	NA	NA	TRBJ2-1	TGTGCCTGGAGTCCAACTAAGTCCGTCCGTTACAATGAGCAGTTCTTC	CAWSPTKSVRYNEQFF
TRBV29-1	TRBD1	once	TRBJ1-3	TGCAGCGTTGAAGATTGGGGGAGGGACAGGGGCCCCCCGGGAGGAAACACCATATATTTT	CSVEDWGRDRGPPGGNTIYF
TRBV19	TRBD1	once	TRBJ2-5	TGTGCCAGTAGTAAACGGACAGGGCCCAGTGGAGAGACCCAGTACTTC	CASSKRTGPSGETQYF
TRBV25-1	TRBD2	NA	TRBJ2-3	TGTGCCAGCAGTGCCGGGACTAGCGGGGTGGATACGCAGTATTTT	CASSAGTSGVDTQYF
TRBV10-1	TRBD2	NA	TRBJ2-7	TGCGCCAGCAGCGAGACTAGCGGGGGCTCCTACGAGCAGTACTTC	CASSETSGGSYEQYF
TRBV29-1	TRBD2	NA	TRBJ2-1	TGCAGCGTTGAACCGGGAGGGCGGGTCGACAATGAGCAGTTCTTC	CSVEPGGRVDNEQFF
TRBV5-8	NA	NA	TRBJ2-3	TGTGCCAGCAGCTTGGTGACTCGCACAGATACGCAGTATTTT	CASSLVTRTDTQYF
TRBV4-1	NA	NA	TRBJ1-2	TGCGCCAGCAGCCTAGCGGGGCGCGACTATGGCTACACCTTC	CASSLAGRDYGYTF
TRBV25-1	TRBD1	NA	TRBJ2-7	TGTGCCAGCAGTGAGTTCCCGGGACAGGGGGTTTACGAGCAGTACTTC	CASSEFPGQGVYEQYF
TRBV7-9	TRBD2	NA	TRBJ2-2	TGTGCCAGCAGCACAGCGGGGGTCAACACCGGGGAGCTGTTTTTT	CASSTAGVNTGELFF
TRBV5-5	TRBD1	once	TRBJ2-7	TGTGCCAGCAGCTTGCACCCCCAGGGGGAGGAGCAGTACTTC	CASSLHPQGEEQYF
TRBV14	TRBD2	few	TRBJ2-3	TGTGCCAGCAGCCCTAAGGAGGGACTAGCGGGGGGTGGCACAGATACGCAGTATTTT	CASSPKEGLAGGGTDTQYF
TRBV5-6	TRBD1	NA	TRBJ1-1	TGTGCCAGCAGCTTGGTTGACAGGGCCACTGAAGCTTTCTTT	CASSLVDRATEAFF
TRBV7-2	TRBD1	NA	TRBJ1-2	TGTGCCAGCAGCTTAGTAAGACAGGGAGGCGGCTACACCTTC	CASSLVRQGGGYTF
TRBV29-1	NA	NA	TRBJ1-5	TGCAGCGTTGGGAGTGGGGGCAGTGAGCCCCAGCATTTT	CSVGSGGSEPQHF
TRBV4-3	TRBD1	few	TRBJ1-2	TGCGCCAGCAGCCAAGAACAGGGGGGGGGCTACACCTTC	CASSQEQGGGYTF
TRBV7-3	TRBD2	NA	TRBJ2-7	TGTGCCAGCAGCTTATTGACTAGCGGTCCCTACGAGCAGTACTTC	CASSLLTSGPYEQYF
TRBV30	TRBD1	NA	TRBJ1-5	TGTGCCTGGAGGGTGAGGGGACAGGTCAATCAGCCCCAGCATTTT	CAWRVRGQVNQPQHF
TRBV13	NA	NA	TRBJ1-6	TGTGCCAGCAGCTTAGAGCAGGGAATTAATTCACCCCTCCACTTT	CASSLEQGINSPLHF
TRBV5-1	TRBD1	NA	TRBJ1-1	TGCGCCAGCAGCTTGGAGGGACAGGGGTACACTGAAGCTTTCTTT	CASSLEGQGYTEAFF
TRBV27	TRBD1	NA	TRBJ1-1	TGTGCCAGCAGTTTGGGGACAGCGAACACTGAAGCTTTCTTT	CASSLGTANTEAFF
TRBV10-3	NA	once	TRBJ1-5	TGTGCCATCAGTGATCTTTTGAGGGATCAGCCCCAGCATTTT	CAISDLLRDQPQHF
TRBV7-7	TRBD1	NA	TRBJ2-6	TGTGCCAGCGGGACAGGACCCTCTGGGGCCAACGTCCTGACTTTC	CASGTGPSGANVLTF
TRBV14	NA	NA	TRBJ2-5	TGTGCCAGCAGCCCCTTTTATGGCGGGGCCAGGGGGGAGACCCAGTACTTC	CASSPFYGGARGETQYF
TRBV7-9	NA	once	TRBJ2-5	TGTGCCAGCAGCTTTATGGAGGGAGAGCGGGAGACCCAGTACTTC	CASSFMEGERETQYF